The entry below gives a single TCR beta chain sequence along with its context. This clone was seen only a few times. The antigen it recognizes is unknown. No quality values exist for individual bases; no much larger clone is one base distant. The method behind the library was the immunoSEQ multiplex PCR assay. RNA was extracted from all samples and reverse transcribed into cDNA as template for TCR sequencing. First-strand cDNA was synthesized with SuperScript III using a 2:1 mix of oligo-dT and random hexamers. A synthetic immune receptor repertoire was used to measure amplification bias, and any remaining bias was corrected computationally. Per the original workflow: After raw reads were preprocessed to remove errors, the CDR3 was defined following IMGT conventions as running from the conserved cysteine to phenylalanine. To get clonality, Shannon entropy was normalized by log2 of the number of productive unique TCRs and the result was subtracted from 1. CD4 or CD8 identity of scalp clones was inferred by cross-referencing scalp TCRbeta sequences with sorted blood CD4 and CD8 repertoires. The source is immuneACCESS, and TCRdb retained only in-frame sequences with V and J called. Part of the clones is not carried over; for the studies checked, unresolved V genes explain less than half of this, and the remainder is unexplained. From that table come the V and J calls and clone size; the DNA was used to work out D and trimming. Within this sample are 200,000 to 250,000 clones, with around two thirds of them counted one time only. The ten largest clones add up to more than 0.95% of the sample.

The time point label for this specimen denotes: baseline before oral tofacitinib. From alopecia areata patients, peripheral blood was collected along with lesional scalp punch biopsies. PBMCs were separated by density centrifugation and stained for CD3, CD4 and CD8, after which CD4+ and CD8+ T cells were sorted on a FACSAria. This specimen comes from a study of CD8+ T cells in alopecia areata (dated by TCRdb to 2016 to 2019). General notes on the study: Treated patients were enrolled in an open-label pilot trial of oral tofacitinib at 5 to 10 mg twice daily for moderate-to-severe alopecia areata. Patients received tofacitinib for 6 to 18 months and were then followed off drug for 6 months to check for delayed response and recurrence. In both human patients and the C3H/HeJ mouse model, the study applied high-throughput TCRbeta sequencing to look at T cell clonal expansion in alopecia areata. Scalp tissue and sorted CD4+ and CD8+ peripheral blood T cells from patchy and totalis/universalis alopecia areata patients and from healthy controls were covered by human TCRbeta sequencing. Biopsies were taken from tofacitinib-treated patients at baseline and at 4 and 24 weeks of treatment, and a later scalp biopsy was taken in several of the tofacitinib-treated patients. Scalp clonality was compared among normal scalp (n=4), patchy alopecia areata scalp (n=8), and alopecia totalis/universalis scalp (n=8). RNA came from the PAXgene miRNA kit for fixed scalp, the miRNeasy kit for PBMCs, and the RNeasy kit for mouse skin. Amplification of TCRbeta CDR3 regions was done by immunoSEQ multiplex PCR using 35 Vbeta forward primers and 13 Jbeta reverse primers. Overall results and qualifications from the work: Resident alphabeta T cells in normal human skin are also sequenced, complicating scalp TCR repertoire analysis, unlike mouse skin dominated by gammadelta T cells. Compared with normal scalp, lesional scalp had higher clonality and more expanded CD8+ clones, particularly in alopecia totalis/universalis, a pattern that suggests antigenic drive. TCR sequences shared between patients were less clear than in mice, possibly partly because of HLA diversity in the patient population.

V sheds 4 bases and J sheds 8 bases, leaving 7 bases between their ends. Via the germline V gene (reference sequence), CDR1 is SGHNT and CDR2 YYREEE. The CDR3 covers 12 residues, taking in both the cysteine and the phenylalanine. Kept here is only the CDR3 DNA, which spans 36 bases and is read in frame from base 1. The material sequenced was CD4+ T cells sorted from blood, taken at week 0. This TCR came from a human donor with alopecia areata. Recombination joined TRBV5-4 with TRBJ1-6, with the D segment identity uncertain. The CDR3 is CASSKVDSPLHF. The bases are TGTGCCAGCAGCAAGGTGGATTCACCCCTCCACTTT.